This T cell receptor beta chain stems from a study of cytomegalovirus exposure and HLA in healthy donors. Points from the study as a whole: In a later analysis, HLA-C alleles had the fewest associated TCRs, DRB1 alleles the most. The listing of roughly 160 TCR beta chains classed them as cytomegalovirus-associated.

V was shortened by 7 bases and J by 6 bases, with 19 bases between the two germline ends. The germline CDR1 and CDR2 sequences are SQVTM and ANQGSEA. This CDR3 is built from 14 residues. This PCR relied on a set of 60 Vbeta primers and 13 Jbeta primers. In the source study's methods: Unique TCR beta chains numbered about 80 million in a later analysis, with roughly 10 million shared. Sequencing used immunoSEQ multiplex PCR; TCRdb keeps in-frame clones, though not all of them. V, J and clone size reflect that table, while D and trimming were determined from the DNA. The data contain about 38,000 clones, 55% to 75% of them seen just once; the ten biggest clones take up 5% to 8%. About this clone: Its target is unknown.

J is TRBJ2-1 and V is TRBV29-1; D not certain. The sample taken for sequencing was PBMCs. This receptor was identified in a man aged 25-40 years in good health and CMV-seronegative. CDR3 in DNA: TGCAGCGCCCTGGGCAGGCAGATTAGCAATGAGCAGTTCTTC. It encodes CSALGRQISNEQFF.